A single sample is the source of the 4 T cell receptor beta chains below, sequenced in a study of cytomegalovirus exposure and HLA in healthy donors. Produced via immunoSEQ multiplex PCR; TCRdb's table is partial and in-frame only. The sample lists 60,000 to 65,000 clones, about 95% occurring once. Sequencing input: PBMCs. Receptors originate from a woman aged 18-35 years in good health and CMV-seronegative.

The chain combines TRBV18 with TRBJ1-2, with 10 bases identical to TRBD1. This CDR3 region has 16 residues. Germline CDR1 and CDR2: KGHSH and LQKENI. With V trimmed by 3 bases and J by 3 bases, 7 bases remained unmatched. The CDR3 DNA follows: TGTGCCAGCTCACCGGCTCTCGGGACAGGGGACTATGGCTACACCTTC. This sequence encodes CASSPALGTGDYGYTF. Full variable domain (outside the CDR3, taken from reference TRBV18 and TRBJ1-2): NAGVMQNPRHLVRRRGQEARLRCSPMKGHSHVYWYRQLPEEGLKFMVYLQKENIIDESGMPKERFSAEFPKEGPSILRIQQVVRGDSAAYFCASSPALGTGDYGYTFGSGTRLTVV.

The J gene is TRBJ2-1, the V gene TRBV6-7; 12 bases are a match to TRBD2. TRBV6-7 is assigned to the ORF class and has an uncertain function. V lost 9 bases to trimming and J lost 8 bases; unmatched junction nucleotides: 5. The CDR3 is 13 residues long. CDR3 sequence: CASTSGRIDEQFF. The CDR3 coding sequence is TGTGCCAGTACTAGCGGGAGGATTGATGAGCAGTTCTTC.

J is TRBJ2-1 and V is TRBV7-9; 9 bases are a match to TRBD2. This CDR3 contains 16 residues. J gave up 10 bases and V 1 base, and 11 bases lay outside the gene matches. The germline CDR1 and CDR2 sequences are SEHNR and FQNEAQ (reference sequence). The CDR3 sequence: CASSLGGGRALREQFF. The CDR3 DNA sequence: TGTGCCAGCAGCTTAGGGGGCGGGAGGGCCCTCAGGGAGCAGTTCTTC. The full variable domain, rest sourced from reference TRBV7-9 and TRBJ2-1, is DTGVSQNPRHKITKRGQNVTFRCDPISEHNRLYWYRQTLGQGPEFLTYFQNEAQLEKSRLLSDRFSAERPKGSFSTLEIQRTEQGDSAMYLCASSLGGGRALREQFFGPGTRLTVL.

The rearrangement joins TRBV25-1 to TRBJ1-1, with D possibly matching TRBD1 (5 bases). CDR1 is MGHDK, CDR2 SYGVNS, per germline. The CDR3 loop spans 16 amino acids. V lost 1 base, J lost 6 bases, and 18 bases lay in between. This chain's CDR3 is CASSEFFLATASEAFF. For the CDR3, the DNA is TGTGCCAGCAGTGAATTTTTTCTCGCGACAGCCTCTGAAGCTTTCTTT.